The sequence of this T cell receptor (beta chain) was determined in a study of PD-1 blockade in mismatch repair-deficient tumors. Study-level results: Tumor-resident clones, often undetectable pretreatment in blood, expanded then contracted after pembrolizumab.

To note about this clone: The antigen remains unidentified.

Mismatch repair deficiency was confirmed in all patients, by PCR or immunohistochemistry. TCRs were sequenced from three patients responding to pembrolizumab. Method: immunoSEQ multiplex PCR; TCRdb's copy keeps in-frame clones and lacks some. The repertoire holds 55,000 to 85,000 clones, with more than 75% as singletons. Sequenced material: peripheral blood, taken 2 weeks after starting pembrolizumab. The sequence derives from an adult with mismatch repair-deficient cancer.

CDR3 loop: CASKGGSPDTQYF. The CDR3 region has the DNA TGTGCCAGCAAGGGCGGGAGTCCAGATACGCAGTATTTT. The rearrangement links TRBV6-5 to TRBJ2-3, with TRBD2 identical over 7 bases. Germline-derived CDR1 and CDR2 are MNHEY and SVGAGI. J gave up 4 bases and V 7 bases, and 5 bases lay outside the gene matches. There are 13 residues in the CDR3.